The present entry profiles one T cell receptor (beta chain) with its context. This sample stems from a study of OX40 agonist ivuxolimab in advanced cancers. Assay used: immunoSEQ multiplex PCR; TCRdb lists only in-frame clones, some missing. The table has about 19,000 clones, around 80% seen once; the top ten hold 13% to 15%. Between the trimmed V and J ends, which lost 3 bases and 6 bases, there was a span of 9 bases. Germline assignment: CDR1 SNHLY and CDR2 FYNNEI. The CDR3 has 14 residues. The sequencing here drew on CD4+ or CD8+ T cells sorted from blood, taken in a trial of the OX40 agonist ivuxolimab. The chain has TRBV2 and TRBJ1-6, with D perhaps matching TRBD1 (5 bases). This receptor was taken from an adult with an advanced solid tumor such as melanoma, head and neck, liver or kidney cancer. This chain's CDR3 is CASSERGLNSPLHF. The CDR3 DNA reads as TGTGCCAGCAGTGAGAGGGGCCTTAATTCACCCCTCCACTTT.